This T cell receptor beta chain is drawn from a study of response to subunit inactivated influenza vaccine. Via MiXCR, TCRdb re-called the RT-PCR reads, giving one row per CDR3 protein. Here the sample spans a few hundred thousand distinct CDR3 sequences, around 11% being singletons. This clonotype has only a few counts. With 4 bases removed from V and 9 bases from J, the gap between germline ends came to 13 bases. Germline CDR1 is MGHRA and CDR2 is YSYEKL. The CDR3 covers 14 residues. The same data also went into a second study, on T cells expressing NK-cell markers. From that paper: Synthesis of TCR beta cDNA relied on 5'RACE template switching carrying UMIs. Sorted CD3+CD56+NKG2C+, CD3+CD56+NKG2C- and CD3+CD56-NKG2C+ T cells provided the TCR beta repertoires. Eight donors were sequenced, of whom seven were HCMV-seropositive, while the remaining one was HCMV-seronegative. A few of the donors also had these clonotypes leading their CD3+CD56-NKG2C+ fraction. Evidence did not settle whether expanded NKG2C+ T cell clones targeted HCMV.

The TCR was taken from a man in his forties or fifties who received an inactivated influenza vaccine. The chain employs TRBV4-1 and TRBJ1-6; D remains unclear. The sequencing used PBMCs from blood, collected on the day of vaccination. The CDR3 DNA follows: TGCGCCAGCAGCCCCCCGGGAAGGTTTTCACCCCTCCACTTT. Its translation is CASSPPGRFSPLHF.